This TCR beta chain was recorded in a study of T cell responses to AZD1222 COVID-19 vaccine. General observations from the study: Among AZD1222 vaccinees, only five to seven were seropositive at baseline. Scientists sampled the repertoires only once the peak T cell response had passed.

The CDR3 has 14 residues. Germline V lookup: CDR1 SGDLS, CDR2 YYNGEE. V shed 0 bases and J 8 bases; nucleotides not matched to a gene: 4. This clone has more than one count but fewer than ten. Its antigen is not identified. Assay used: immunoSEQ multiplex PCR; TCRdb lists only in-frame clones, some missing. This table holds 90,000 to 110,000 clones, roughly 89% found once. Second-dose groups at about 4 or about 12 weeks were pooled. The sequencing used peripheral blood, collected 28 days after the second AZD1222 dose. This clonotype was obtained from an adult who received the AZD1222 COVID-19 vaccine. The chain is built from TRBV9 and TRBJ2-1, with TRBD2 matching over 8 bases. CDR3 DNA sequence: TGTGCCAGCAGCGTAGGAGCGGGAGTCTATGAGCAGTTCTTC. Protein sequence: CASSVGAGVYEQFF.